The 7 T cell receptor beta chains reported below all come from one sample, sequenced in a study of cytomegalovirus exposure and HLA in healthy donors (dated by TCRdb to 2016 to 2017). The library was made by the immunoSEQ multiplex PCR assay. A mixture of 60 forward primers for TCR Vbeta segments and 13 reverse primers for TCR Jbeta segments was used in the multiplex PCR. In TCRdb, the immuneACCESS table is reduced to in-frame sequences with V and J assigned. These tables do not hold every clone; where another copy was compared, an unresolved V gene accounts for under half, and the others remain unexplained. This sample is represented by 150,000 or so clones; 60% to 80% of them were singletons. The top ten hold around 15% of the sample. The sample consisted of PBMCs. These receptors were collected from a woman in her thirties or forties in good health and CMV-seronegative.

The CDR3 sequence is CASSDQGTSNYGYTF. CDR3 DNA sequence: TGTGCCAGCAGTGACCAGGGGACATCTAACTATGGCTACACCTTC. The chain couples TRBV2 to TRBJ1-2; D perhaps matches TRBD1 (6 bases). The CDR3 consists of 15 residues. CDR1 is SNHLY, CDR2 FYNNEI, per germline. Between the trimmed V and J ends, which lost 3 bases and 0 bases, there was a span of 11 bases.

This chain connects TRBV7-2 to TRBJ2-3; TRBD2 matches at 9 bases. J lost 5 bases, V lost 2 bases, and 5 bases had no gene match. From germline, CDR1 is SGHTA and CDR2 FQGNSA. CDR3 length: 15 amino acids. The CDR3 is CASSLRGGAQDTQYF. The DNA of the CDR3 is TGTGCCAGCAGCTTACGCGGGGGGGCCCAAGATACGCAGTATTTT.

This chain uses TRBV11-2 with TRBJ2-1; D not resolved. Germline lookup yields CDR1 SGHAT and CDR2 FQNNGV. CDR3 length equals 14 residues. Trimming stripped 0 bases from V and 6 bases from J, with 9 bases between. The CDR3 DNA sequence: TGTGCCAGCAGCTTAGAGTCTTCCCTCAATGAGCAGTTCTTC. Translated: CASSLESSLNEQFF.

This clone has a single count. The gene calls are TRBV18 and TRBJ2-5; tentatively, D is TRBD1 (6 bases). Trimming pared 6 bases from V and 2 bases from J, leaving 10 bases between. Germline values: CDR1 KGHSH, CDR2 LQKENI. The CDR3 runs 13 residues. CDR3 nucleotides: TGTGCCAGCTCGCAAGGGGGACAAGAGACCCAGTACTTC. It translates to CASSQGGQETQYF.

Here the CDR3 DNA reads TGTGCCAGCAGCACCAACAGGGAAGTTGGTCAGCCCCAGCATTTT. Translated, it gives CASSTNREVGQPQHF. This sequence joins TRBV7-2 and TRBJ1-5; TRBD1 might be the D (6 bases). V was pared by 5 bases and J by 6 bases, with 17 bases between. Germline CDR1 SGHTA, CDR2 FQGNSA. The CDR3 loop spans 15 amino acids.

The chain joins TRBV5-4 to TRBJ2-7, with no clear D. Per the germline V gene, CDR1 is SGHNT and CDR2 is YYREEE (reference sequence). This CDR3 has 14 amino acids. The germline V and J ends were trimmed by 3 bases and 0 bases, with 10 bases remaining between them. The CDR3 DNA reads as TGTGCCAGCAGCTCCCCTCTACGCTCCTACGAGCAGTACTTC. As protein: CASSSPLRSYEQYF.

This chain links TRBV6-1 with TRBJ2-3; 12 bases line up with TRBD2. Trimming cost V 4 bases and J 6 bases; bases outside gene matches: 14. The V gene's germline CDR1 is MNHNS and CDR2 SASEGT. CDR3 size: 18 residues. CDR3 sequence (DNA): TGTGCCAGCAGTGCCCTAGCGGGGGGGCAACCCCGTGCCGATACGCAGTATTTT. This encodes CASSALAGGQPRADTQYF.